Listed here are 22 T cell receptor beta chains from one sample, sequenced in a study of cytomegalovirus exposure and HLA in healthy donors. Assay: immunoSEQ multiplex PCR; the TCRdb copy retains only in-frame clones and omits some. This sample yields approximately 70,000 clones, of which about 95% are seen a single time; roughly 0.94% belongs to the top ten. The sequenced material came from PBMCs. These receptors were taken from a woman between 18 and 30 years old in good health and CMV-seronegative.

This clone appeared a few times. The chain couples TRBV6-1 to TRBJ1-1, with unresolved D. The CDR3 has 14 amino acids. Germline CDR1 reads MNHNS; CDR2 reads SASEGT. Trimming pared 1 base from V and 0 bases from J, leaving 6 bases between. The CDR3 DNA is TGTGCCAGCAGTGAAGAGACTGTGAACACTGAAGCTTTCTTT. This sequence encodes CASSEETVNTEAFF.

V and J are TRBV27 and TRBJ2-7, with D possibly matching TRBD2 (6 bases). Between the trimmed V and J ends, which lost 3 bases and 2 bases, there was a span of 8 bases. Per the germline V gene, CDR1 is MNHEY and CDR2 is SMNVEV (reference sequence). This CDR3 contains 13 residues. Here the CDR3 DNA reads TGTGCCAGCAGTTTTCGACTAGCCTACGAGCAGTACTTC. This translates into CASSFRLAYEQYF.

The rearrangement joins TRBV6-1 to TRBJ1-1, with D unresolved. V dropped 8 bases and J dropped 4 bases, with 14 bases sitting between them. CDR3 length equals 13 residues. From germline, CDR1 is MNHNS and CDR2 SASEGT. This chain's CDR3 is CASRIETFTEAFF. CDR3 sequence (DNA): TGTGCCAGCCGTATCGAGACTTTCACTGAAGCTTTCTTT.

The genes are TRBV4-3 and TRBJ1-4; 9 bases agree with TRBD1. CDR3 size: 15 residues. Trimming took 4 bases from V and 4 from J; bases not matched to a gene: 4. Per the germline V gene, CDR1 is LGHNA and CDR2 is YSLEER. The CDR3 DNA is TGCGCCAGCAGCCGACCGGGACAGGGTAATGAAAAACTGTTTTTT. It codes for CASSRPGQGNEKLFF.

The rearrangement uses TRBV19 and TRBJ1-3; D not resolved. The CDR3 contains 14 residues. CDR1 and CDR2 (germline): LNHDA, SQIVND (reference sequence). The ends were cut back, 5 bases at V and 3 bases at J, with 11 bases in the middle. CDR3 protein: CASSPGGIGNTIYF. In DNA form, the CDR3 reads TGTGCCAGTAGTCCCGGCGGGATTGGAAACACCATATATTTT.

DNA of the CDR3: TGTGCCACCTCGTACAGGGGGCGAGAGACCCAGTACTTC. Its protein is CATSYRGRETQYF. The chain combines TRBV2 with TRBJ2-5, with 9 bases that match TRBD1. Germline V gene sequence: CDR1 SNHLY, CDR2 FYNNEI. The CDR3 totals 13 residues. V trimming: 10 bases; J trimming: 4 bases; junction bases outside the gene matches: 7.

This chain joins TRBV18 and TRBJ2-1; 12 positions agree with TRBD1. The CDR3 has 14 residues. Germline V gives CDR1 KGHSH, CDR2 LQKENI. With V trimmed by 3 bases and J by 9 bases, 3 bases remained unmatched. The CDR3 nucleotides are TGTGCCAGCTCACCGGGACAGGGGGCGTTTGAGCAGTTCTTC. It translates to CASSPGQGAFEQFF.

The chain is built from TRBV5-6 and TRBJ2-5; 11 nucleotides match TRBD2. After removal of 0 bases from V and 8 bases from J, the junction contained 15 bases not matched to a gene. This CDR3 spans 18 amino acids. Germline V gene sequence: CDR1 SGHDT, CDR2 YYEEEE. The CDR3 DNA is TGTGCCAGCAGCTTGGAACTAGCGGGGGTCCCTGGTGGGGGTACCCAGTACTTC. Translated, it gives CASSLELAGVPGGGTQYF. The whole variable domain, remainder taken from reference TRBV5-6 and TRBJ2-5, is DAGVTQSPTHLIKTRGQQVTLRCSPKSGHDTVSWYQQALGQGPQFIFQYYEEEERQRGNFPDRFSGHQFPNYSSELNVNALLLGDSALYLCASSLELAGVPGGGTQYFGPGTRLLVL.

This clone came up once. The J gene is TRBJ1-2, the V gene TRBV12-5, with 7 bases aligning to TRBD1. Germline CDR1 reads LGHNT; CDR2 reads FRNRAP. The CDR3 covers 15 residues. Trimming at V came to 0 bases and at J to 8 bases, leaving 9 bases not matched to a gene. The CDR3 here is CASGLVPTGEEGYTF. The CDR3 nucleotides are TGTGCTAGTGGTTTGGTACCTACAGGGGAGGAGGGCTACACCTTC.

The chain carries TRBV7-9 and TRBJ2-5, with unresolved D. Germline CDR1 is SEHNR and CDR2 is FQNEAQ (reference sequence). The CDR3 has 16 residues. The germline V and J ends were trimmed by 1 base and 1 base, with 13 bases remaining between them. CDR3 in DNA: TGTGCCAGCAGCTTAGGTCAGGATACTTTCCAAGAGACCCAGTACTTC. Translation: CASSLGQDTFQETQYF.

This chain connects TRBV5-6 to TRBJ2-1, with 9 bases identical to TRBD1. After removal of 2 bases from V and 15 bases from J, the junction contained 3 bases not matched to a gene. The CDR3 totals 11 residues. The germline V gene encodes CDR1 SGHDT and CDR2 YYEEEE. CDR3 protein: CASSFGTGWFF. CDR3 sequence (DNA): TGTGCCAGCAGCTTCGGGACAGGGTGGTTCTTC.

This chain uses TRBV7-9 with TRBJ2-1, with TRBD2 matching 10 bases. The CDR3 covers 15 residues. Germline V CDR1 and CDR2: SEHNR, FQNEAQ (reference sequence). The ends lost 1 base at V and 9 bases at J; junction bases unmatched: 6. CDR3 in amino acids: CASSLEAGGPSEQFF. The DNA of the CDR3 is TGTGCCAGCAGCTTAGAAGCGGGAGGGCCGAGTGAGCAGTTCTTC.

The J gene is TRBJ1-1, the V gene TRBV27, with 8 bases identical to TRBD1. This CDR3 has 12 residues. With 8 bases clipped from V and 3 bases from J, the junction kept 2 bases outside the gene matches. The germline gives CDR1 MNHEY, CDR2 SMNVEV (reference sequence). This CDR3 reads CASGTGDTEAFF. Here the CDR3 DNA reads TGTGCCAGCGGGACAGGCGACACTGAAGCTTTCTTT.

This clone was seen once. This chain connects TRBV6-4 to TRBJ2-1; possibly TRBD2 for D (6 bases). The CDR3 spans 15 residues. V lost 0 bases to trimming and J lost 9 bases, with 15 bases between them. CDR1 MRHNA and CDR2 SNTAGT come from the germline V gene. For the CDR3, the DNA is TGTGCCAGCAGTGACTCGAAATCGGAAGCGGGTGAGCAGTTCTTC. This gives the protein CASSDSKSEAGEQFF.

The rearrangement joins TRBV7-3 to TRBJ2-3, with 12 bases aligning to TRBD2. The germline V gene encodes CDR1 SGHTA and CDR2 FQGTGA. V was clipped by 5 bases and J by 14 bases; unmatched bases: 11. This CDR3 has 14 amino acids. The CDR3 coding sequence is TGTGCCAGCAGCCACCTCCCTAGCGGGGGGGTCGGGTATTTT. Translated: CASSHLPSGGVGYF.

The V call is TRBV29-1, the J call TRBJ2-7, with 11 bases matching TRBD1. After removal of 3 bases from V and 7 bases from J, the junction contained 5 bases not matched to a gene. Germline V CDR1 and CDR2: SQVTM, ANQGSEA. There are 13 residues in the CDR3. The CDR3 region has the DNA TGCAGCGTTGACGGGACAGGGGGGCAAGAGCAGTACTTC. Amino acids: CSVDGTGGQEQYF.

The chain recombines TRBV19 with TRBJ2-7; 12 nucleotides agree with TRBD2. The CDR3 is 18 amino acids. The V gene's germline CDR1 is LNHDA and CDR2 SQIVND (reference sequence). Trimming removed 1 base from V and 6 bases from J; junction bases left unmatched: 13. The CDR3 DNA reads TGTGCCAGTAGTATAGGGCCCCCTACTAGCGGGAGGAGTGGCGAGCAGTACTTC. Translated: CASSIGPPTSGRSGEQYF.

The V gene is TRBV5-6, the J gene TRBJ1-2; D remains unclear. Trimming shortened V by 0 bases and J by 8 bases, and 11 bases separated the two germline ends. Per germline, CDR1 SGHDT and CDR2 YYEEEE. The CDR3 length is 13 residues. As DNA, the CDR3 is TGTGCCAGCAGCTTGGGCGGGAGAAGCGGCTACACCTTC. This translates into CASSLGGRSGYTF.

As for this clone: The germline gene is not matched at one end of the junction; a read error may be the cause. The chain is built from TRBV19 and TRBJ2-7; TRBD1 agrees at 8 bases. In germline, CDR1 is LNHDA, CDR2 SQIVND (reference sequence). The CDR3 has 17 residues. The CDR3: CASSMETGQGGTYEQCF. As DNA, the CDR3 is TGTGCCAGTAGTATGGAAACCGGACAGGGTGGTACCTACGAGCAGTGCTTC.

V gene TRBV2 combines with J gene TRBJ1-1; D gene unclear. V lost 5 bases to trimming and J lost 0 bases, with 10 bases between them. This CDR3 is built from 14 residues. CDR1 is SNHLY and CDR2 is FYNNEI in the germline V gene. DNA of the CDR3: TGTGCCAGCAGTCCCGGTGAATTGAACACTGAAGCTTTCTTT. Protein: CASSPGELNTEAFF.

The chain carries TRBV7-3 and TRBJ1-1; perhaps TRBD1 as D (5 bases). The CDR3 runs to 16 residues. Germline V gene data show CDR1 as SGHTA and CDR2 as FQGTGA. V was cut by 0 bases and J by 5 bases, with 16 bases left in between. CDR3 sequence reads: CASSLTGGGAGTEAFF. In DNA, the CDR3 is TGTGCCAGCAGCTTAACGGGGGGAGGGGCCGGGACTGAAGCTTTCTTT.

This chain links TRBV7-9 with TRBJ1-2; D gene unclear. V dropped 1 base and J dropped 0 bases, with 12 bases sitting between them. Per germline, CDR1 SEHNR and CDR2 FQNEAQ (reference sequence). The CDR3 is made up of 16 amino acids. The CDR3 coding sequence is TGTGCCAGCAGCTTAGTCGAGCAGGCGACTAACTATGGCTACACCTTC. Encoded protein: CASSLVEQATNYGYTF.